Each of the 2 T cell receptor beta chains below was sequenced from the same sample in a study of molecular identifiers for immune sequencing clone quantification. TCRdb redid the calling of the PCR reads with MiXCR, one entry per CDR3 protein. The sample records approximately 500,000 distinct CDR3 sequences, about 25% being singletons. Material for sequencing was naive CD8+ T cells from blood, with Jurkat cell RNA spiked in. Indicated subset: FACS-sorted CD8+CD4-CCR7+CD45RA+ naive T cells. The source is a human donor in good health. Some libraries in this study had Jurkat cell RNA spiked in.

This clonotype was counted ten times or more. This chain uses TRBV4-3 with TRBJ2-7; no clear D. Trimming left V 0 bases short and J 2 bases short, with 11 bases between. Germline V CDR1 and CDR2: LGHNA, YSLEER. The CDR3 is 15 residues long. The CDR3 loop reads CASSQDRKGAYEQYF. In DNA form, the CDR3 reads TGCGCCAGCAGCCAAGATCGTAAAGGAGCCTACGAGCAGTACTTC.

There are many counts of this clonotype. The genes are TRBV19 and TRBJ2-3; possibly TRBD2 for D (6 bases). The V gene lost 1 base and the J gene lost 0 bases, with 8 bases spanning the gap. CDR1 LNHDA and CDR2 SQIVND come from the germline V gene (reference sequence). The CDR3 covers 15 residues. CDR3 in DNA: TGTGCCAGTAGTATAGGAAGCGGGAGCACAGATACGCAGTATTTT. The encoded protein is CASSIGSGSTDTQYF.